Listed here are 16 T cell receptor beta chains from one sample, sequenced in a study of cytomegalovirus exposure and HLA in healthy donors. The PCR employed 60 Vbeta primers together with 13 Jbeta primers. TCRdb keeps only in-frame clones here, not all; method: immunoSEQ multiplex PCR. The sample lists some 120,000 clones; less than 80% were seen once. The sequencing input was PBMCs. These receptors were obtained from a man aged 50-59 years in good health and CMV-seronegative.

This clone was found once. The gene calls are TRBV4-1 and TRBJ2-2, with 7 bases fitting TRBD2. J lost 0 bases, V lost 1 base, and 2 bases had no gene match. CDR3 length: 16 residues. Looked up from germline, CDR1 is MGHRA and CDR2 is YSYEKL. The CDR3 DNA reads as TGCGCCAGCAGCCAAGCGGGGGGATCGAACACCGGGGAGCTGTTTTTT. It is translated as CASSQAGGSNTGELFF.

This clone has only a few counts. The chain links TRBV28 to TRBJ1-6; D is unresolved. The CDR3 runs to 12 residues. Trimming left V 5 bases short and J 10 bases short, with 9 bases between. The germline CDR1 and CDR2 sequences are MDHEN and SYDVKM. CDR3 sequence (DNA): TGTGCCAGCAGTCCCCCGGAGTCACCCCTCCACTTT. Its protein product is CASSPPESPLHF.

The V call is TRBV2, the J call TRBJ2-7; the D gene is possibly TRBD2 (6 bases). With 8 bases removed from V and 0 bases from J, the gap between germline ends came to 8 bases. The CDR3 runs to 12 residues. CDR1 is SNHLY and CDR2 is FYNNEI in the germline V gene. CDR3 protein: CASGGLSYEQYV. The CDR3 DNA is TGTGCCAGCGGGGGACTCTCCTACGAGCAGTACGTC.

This clone was observed a handful of times. The chain has TRBV4-2 and TRBJ2-3; weak D call: TRBD2 (5 bases). V lost 0 bases to trimming and J lost 0 bases, with 10 bases between them. This CDR3 has 16 residues. Germline V gives CDR1 LGHNA, CDR2 YNFKEQ. CDR3 sequence (DNA): TGTGCCAGCAGCCAAGAGAAAGAGGGAAGCACAGATACGCAGTATTTT. Its translation: CASSQEKEGSTDTQYF.

The chain carries TRBV4-1 and TRBJ1-1; no firm D call. Germline CDR1 MGHRA, CDR2 YSYEKL. V shed 1 base and J shed 4 bases, with 13 bases lying between them. This CDR3 region has 15 residues. CDR3 in DNA: TGCGCCAGCAGCCAAGTAGAGGGAGTCGGCACTGAAGCTTTCTTT. This translates into CASSQVEGVGTEAFF.

V usage is TRBV5-1 and J usage is TRBJ1-4; a weak D match, TRBD1 (5 bases). V was pared by 0 bases and J by 3 bases, with 18 bases between. CDR3 length: 18 amino acids. Per germline, CDR1 SGHRS and CDR2 YFSETQ. The CDR3 bases are TGCGCCAGCAGCTTGGAGTGGAGGGGCGTTGGTTCTAATGAAAAACTGTTTTTT. It encodes CASSLEWRGVGSNEKLFF.

This chain links TRBV27 with TRBJ1-2; 9 bases fit TRBD1. J lost 4 bases, V lost 9 bases, and 9 bases had no gene match. This CDR3 is built from 14 residues. Germline values: CDR1 MNHEY, CDR2 SMNVEV (reference sequence). For the CDR3, the DNA is TGTGCCAGTTATCCGGGACAGGGTCCCTATGGCTACACCTTC. Its translation is CASYPGQGPYGYTF.

This clone was observed a few times. This rearrangement joins TRBV6-1 to TRBJ1-2; D possibly corresponds to TRBD1 (5 bases). CDR3 length: 13 residues. CDR1 is MNHNS, CDR2 SASEGT, per germline. V gave up 6 bases and J gave up 0 bases, with 8 bases separating them. The CDR3 loop reads CASSRDSNYGYTF. The CDR3 bases are TGTGCCAGCAGCCGGGACTCTAACTATGGCTACACCTTC.

The chain joins TRBV7-6 to TRBJ2-4, with 13 bases identical to TRBD2. This CDR3 is built from 18 residues. CDR1 is SGHVS, CDR2 FNYEAQ, per germline. V lost 5 bases to trimming and J lost 3 bases; unmatched junction nucleotides: 10. The chain's CDR3 is CASSELAGGVEVKNIQYF. The DNA of the CDR3 is TGTGCCAGCAGCGAACTAGCGGGGGGGGTGGAGGTCAAAAACATTCAGTACTTC.

This clone has a handful of counts. The rearrangement links TRBV2 to TRBJ1-4; weak D call: TRBD1 (6 bases). This CDR3 comprises 15 residues. With 7 bases removed from V and 8 bases from J, the gap between germline ends came to 20 bases. Germline V gene data show CDR1 as SNHLY and CDR2 as FYNNEI. Here the CDR3 DNA reads TGTGCCAGCAAGGGGGGGAGGGAATGGTCGGAAAAACTGTTTTTT. Its protein product is CASKGGREWSEKLFF.

The rearrangement links TRBV5-6 to TRBJ2-7; 12 positions agree with TRBD1. V lost 4 bases to trimming and J lost 3 bases; unmatched junction nucleotides: 11. The CDR3 totals 17 residues. Germline values: CDR1 SGHDT, CDR2 YYEEEE. As DNA, the CDR3 is TGTGCCAGCAGCCCCCAGGGACAGGGGGCGGTCATCTACGAGCAGTACTTC. Its protein product is CASSPQGQGAVIYEQYF. Full variable domain (missing parts from reference TRBV5-6 and TRBJ2-7): DAGVTQSPTHLIKTRGQQVTLRCSPKSGHDTVSWYQQALGQGPQFIFQYYEEEERQRGNFPDRFSGHQFPNYSSELNVNALLLGDSALYLCASSPQGQGAVIYEQYFGPGTRLTVT.

V and J are TRBV28 and TRBJ1-1; TRBD1 might be the D (5 bases). CDR1 is MDHEN, CDR2 SYDVKM, per germline. This CDR3 region has 16 residues. The ends were cut back, 4 bases at V and 2 bases at J, with 17 bases in the middle. The DNA for the CDR3 is TGTGCCAGCAGTTCGGGGGGGATGGGGCGAAACACTGAAGCTTTCTTT. This codes for CASSSGGMGRNTEAFF.

The chain has TRBV5-1 and TRBJ1-1; 11 bases are shared with TRBD1. The germline V gene has CDR1 SGHRS and CDR2 YFSETQ. The junction had 10 bases not matched to a gene; V was cut back by 4 bases and J by 5 bases. The CDR3 is made up of 16 amino acids. The CDR3 here is CASSPRTGGVRTEAFF. CDR3 DNA sequence: TGCGCCAGCAGCCCAAGGACAGGGGGCGTAAGGACTGAAGCTTTCTTT.

Details on this clone: Its ends do not fully match the called genes, so a read error is possible. The V and J genes are TRBV7-9 and TRBJ1-2; D not certain. Germline values: CDR1 SEHNR, CDR2 FQNEAQ (reference sequence). CDR3 size: 12 residues. CDR3 residues: CSSSLDSGGYTF. CDR3 nucleotide sequence: TGTTCCAGCAGCTTAGATTCCGGTGGCTACACCTTC.

J is TRBJ2-1 and V is TRBV5-4; TRBD2 matches 7 bases. V shed 2 bases, J shed 4 bases, and the junction held 6 bases outside the gene matches. The germline V gene encodes CDR1 SGHNT and CDR2 YYREEE (reference sequence). CDR3 length: 15 amino acids. The CDR3 sequence: CASSFGGFEYNEQFF. The CDR3 coding sequence is TGTGCCAGCAGCTTCGGGGGGTTCGAGTACAATGAGCAGTTCTTC. Based on the CDR3 plus reference TRBV5-4 and TRBJ2-1, the full variable domain is ETGVTQSPTHLIKTRGQQVTLRCSSQSGHNTVSWYQQALGQGPQFIFQYYREEENGRGNFPPRFSGLQFPNYSSELNVNALELDDSALYLCASSFGGFEYNEQFFGPGTRLTVL.

V and J are TRBV29-1 and TRBJ1-4; 7 bases fit TRBD1. This CDR3 contains 14 residues. From germline, CDR1 is SQVTM and CDR2 ANQGSEA. The ends lost 4 bases at V and 5 bases at J; junction bases unmatched: 7. The CDR3 loop reads CSVGSGTVNEKLFF. The CDR3 DNA reads TGCAGCGTTGGCTCCGGGACAGTAAATGAAAAACTGTTTTTT.